This T cell receptor (beta chain) comes out of a study of PD-L1 blockade in urothelial cancer. Trimming pared 1 base from V and 2 bases from J, leaving 11 bases between. Germline V gene lookup returns CDR1 SQVTM and CDR2 ANQGSEA. There are 15 residues in the CDR3. The time point: peripheral blood 6 weeks after treatment start. Only in-frame clones appear in the TCRdb table, and some are missing; sequencing was by immunoSEQ multiplex PCR. The sample lists roughly 100,000 clones, 83% occurring once. This receptor was taken from a man aged 65 to 79 with urothelial cancer. The V and J genes are TRBV29-1 and TRBJ2-2; tentative D call: TRBD2 (5 bases). The sample was PBMCs, taken around atezolizumab (anti-PD-L1) treatment. This chain's CDR3 is CSVEGYRGNTGELFF. CDR3 in DNA: TGCAGCGTTGAAGGTTATCGGGGAAACACCGGGGAGCTGTTTTTT.